One sample yielded the 23 T cell receptor beta chains listed below, sequenced in a study of T-cell memory formation after mild COVID-19. TCRdb fed the 5' RACE reads into MiXCR, producing one record per CDR3 protein. The sample consists of under 70,000 distinct CDR3 sequences, about a tenth of them appearing once. Sequenced: PBMCs or a T cell subset sorted from them (not recorded which). The origin of the receptors is a man aged 18 to 35 who had mild COVID-19 (a few samples of this study predate the infection). Cell type and time point are not known.

This clonotype was observed a few times. The chain recombines TRBV5-1 with TRBJ2-5, with 8 bases lining up with TRBD2. Trimming removed 8 bases from V and 3 bases from J; junction bases left unmatched: 21. CDR1 is SGHRS, CDR2 YFSETQ, per germline. The CDR3 has 18 residues. This CDR3 is CARGTADRPTGGEETQYF. The CDR3 DNA reads TGCGCCAGGGGGACTGCCGACCGTCCCACCGGGGGGGAAGAGACCCAGTACTTC. The complete variable domain, with remaining parts taken from reference TRBV5-1 and TRBJ2-5, reads KAGVTQTPRYLIKTRGQQVTLSCSPISGHRSVSWYQQTPGQGLQFLFEYFSETQRNKGNFPGRFSGRQFSNSRSEMNVSTLELGDSALYLCARGTADRPTGGEETQYFGPGTRLLVL.

CDR3 sequence (DNA): TGTGCCAGCAGCTCGGTTGGGGAGACCCAGTACTTC. This gives the protein CASSSVGETQYF. The chain uses TRBV6-2 or TRBV6-3 and TRBJ2-5; no definite D call. Germline V lookup: CDR1 MNHEY, CDR2 SVGEGT. Trimming left V 6 bases short and J 5 bases short, with 10 bases between. The CDR3 runs to 12 residues.

The chain couples TRBV2 to TRBJ1-6; TRBD1 is a possible D gene (5 bases). Germline V CDR1 and CDR2: SNHLY, FYNNEI. This CDR3 comprises 15 residues. V was shortened by 6 bases and J by 8 bases, with 17 bases between the two germline ends. The CDR3 reads CASSVGQSGYSPLHF. The CDR3 DNA is TGTGCCAGCAGCGTTGGACAAAGCGGGTATTCACCCCTCCACTTT.

The chain joins TRBV29-1 to TRBJ1-1, with D unresolved. The CDR3 contains 11 residues. Germline CDR1 and CDR2: SQVTM and ANQGSEA. The germline V and J ends were trimmed by 3 bases and 1 base, with 3 bases remaining between them. DNA for the CDR3: TGCAGCGTTGAGGGGAACACTGAAGCTTTCTTT. This encodes CSVEGNTEAFF.

The chain is built from TRBV3-1 and TRBJ2-5, with 7 bases identical to TRBD2. The CDR3 sequence is 17 residues long. Germline V gene sequence: CDR1 LGHDT, CDR2 YNNKEL (reference sequence). V was pared by 1 base and J by 4 bases, with 12 bases of the junction left unmatched. The CDR3 coding sequence is TGTGCCAGCAGCCAAGGTAGAGCCCAGGGCGGGAGAGAGACCCAGTACTTC. It yields the protein CASSQGRAQGGRETQYF.

The V call is TRBV7-9, the J call TRBJ2-1; no clear D gene. Germline V gene sequence: CDR1 SEHNR, CDR2 FQNEAQ (reference sequence). This CDR3 spans 13 amino acids. Trimming cost V 6 bases and J 10 bases, with 16 bases left between them. CDR3 loop: CASSVGFLVEQFF. The CDR3 DNA reads as TGTGCCAGCAGTGTGGGGTTTTTGGTCGAGCAGTTCTTC. The whole variable domain, remainder taken from reference TRBV7-9 and TRBJ2-1, is DTGVSQNPRHKITKRGQNVTFRCDPISEHNRLYWYRQTLGQGPEFLTYFQNEAQLEKSRLLSDRFSAERPKGSFSTLEIQRTEQGDSAMYLCASSVGFLVEQFFGPGTRLTVL.

This clonotype appeared a few times. The rearrangement links TRBV29-1 to TRBJ2-7; perhaps TRBD2 as D (5 bases). The CDR3 sequence is 13 residues long. V gave up 4 bases and J gave up 3 bases, with 13 bases separating them. Germline CDR1 is SQVTM and CDR2 is ANQGSEA. In DNA, the CDR3 is TGCAGCGTTGTTGGCGTGGGGAGCTACGAGCAGTACTTC. It encodes CSVVGVGSYEQYF.

The CDR3 DNA follows: TGTGCCAGCAGCTTAGCCAGCAGCGGGGGGGACGAGCAGTACTTC. It yields the protein CASSLASSGGDEQYF. The rearrangement links TRBV7-2 to TRBJ2-7, with 10 bases lining up with TRBD2. V lost 0 bases and J lost 5; bases outside the gene matches: 4. This CDR3 is 15 amino acids long. Germline values: CDR1 SGHTA, CDR2 FQGNSA.

This clonotype was seen only a few times. The genes are TRBV12-3 or TRBV12-4 and TRBJ1-1, with D uncertain. This CDR3 has 12 residues. With 3 bases removed from V and 6 bases from J, the gap between germline ends came to 8 bases. The CDR3 nucleotides are TGTGCCAGCAGTTTTTTGGGGTCTGAAGCTTTCTTT. It translates to CASSFLGSEAFF.

A few counts support this clonotype. The chain employs TRBV7-9 and TRBJ1-1; D unclear. Germline values: CDR1 SEHNR, CDR2 FQNEAQ (reference sequence). Trimming shortened V by 10 bases and J by 3 bases, and 6 bases separated the two germline ends. The CDR3 runs 10 residues. The DNA for the CDR3 is TGTGCCACCCGTCACACTGAAGCTTTCTTT. Its protein is CATRHTEAFF.

This clonotype has at least ten counts. CDR3 bases: TGTGCCAGCAGCTTCTCAGGGGAGAGGGCCGGGGAGCTGTTTTTT. It encodes CASSFSGERAGELFF. This chain links TRBV7-2 with TRBJ2-2; D might be TRBD1 (6 bases). Germline CDR1 is SGHTA and CDR2 is FQGNSA. The CDR3 totals 15 residues. V was trimmed by 3 bases and J by 6 bases, leaving 14 bases between them.

The chain has TRBV20-1 and TRBJ1-2; maybe TRBD1 (5 bases). Germline V CDR1 and CDR2: DFQATT, SNEGSKA (reference sequence). CDR3 length: 14 amino acids. V was trimmed by 6 bases and J by 5 bases, leaving 19 bases between them. This chain's CDR3 is CSAPNGGVGYGYTF. CDR3 nucleotides: TGCAGTGCCCCGAACGGGGGGGTAGGGTATGGCTACACCTTC.

This chain joins TRBV5-1 and TRBJ1-2, with 8 bases aligning to TRBD1. V lost 4 bases and J lost 3; bases outside the gene matches: 11. This CDR3 comprises 16 residues. Per the germline V gene, CDR1 is SGHRS and CDR2 is YFSETQ. In DNA, the CDR3 is TGCGCCAGCAGCCTTCGGACAGGGAAGGGAGACTATGGCTACACCTTC. Its translation: CASSLRTGKGDYGYTF.

In this sample, this clonotype turned up a few times. V gene TRBV2 combines with J gene TRBJ1-1, with a possible D match to TRBD1 (5 bases). Germline values: CDR1 SNHLY, CDR2 FYNNEI. V was pared by 3 bases and J by 4 bases, with 12 bases between. The CDR3 is 14 residues long. In nucleotides, the CDR3 is TGTGCCAGCAGTGAGCAGGGCGCGGGCACTGAAGCTTTCTTT. Encoded protein: CASSEQGAGTEAFF.

The table lists this clonotype with many counts. The chain carries TRBV5-6 and TRBJ2-1; D unresolved. The CDR3 covers 14 residues. CDR1 is SGHDT and CDR2 is YYEEEE in the germline V gene. V was pared by 2 bases and J by 6 bases, with 12 bases between. Here the CDR3 DNA reads TGTGCCAGCAGCTTTCTGGACGGTACCAATGAGCAGTTCTTC. Translation gives CASSFLDGTNEQFF.

This clonotype was recorded a few times. This sequence joins TRBV12-3 or TRBV12-4 and TRBJ2-7; 9 bases match TRBD1. This CDR3 spans 13 amino acids. Germline trimming cut 6 bases from V and 2 bases from J; bases unmatched to any gene: 2. The CDR3 sequence: CASSGQGTYEQYF. In nucleotides, the CDR3 is TGTGCCAGCAGCGGACAGGGGACCTACGAGCAGTACTTC.

Many counts were recorded for this clonotype. CDR3 loop: CSDTIAGGDNEQFF. The CDR3 nucleotides read TGCAGTGACACAATAGCGGGGGGGGACAATGAGCAGTTCTTC. The V gene is TRBV20-1, the J gene TRBJ2-1; TRBD2 matches at 11 bases. J gave up 5 bases and V 7 bases, and 7 bases lay outside the gene matches. CDR3 length: 14 residues. From germline, CDR1 is DFQATT and CDR2 SNEGSKA (reference sequence).

This clonotype was seen a handful of times. The chain carries TRBV19 and TRBJ1-5; no firm D call. Trimming left V 7 bases short and J 3 bases short, with 16 bases between. Germline V gene data show CDR1 as LNHDA and CDR2 as SQIVND (reference sequence). There are 15 residues in the CDR3. This CDR3 is CASKSPVDVNQPQHF. The CDR3, as DNA: TGTGCCAGTAAAAGTCCAGTGGATGTCAATCAGCCCCAGCATTTT.

This clonotype showed up just a few times. The chain links TRBV4-3 to TRBJ1-6; D is unclear. CDR1 and CDR2 (germline): LGHNA, YSLEER. CDR3 length: 16 amino acids. The V end lost 1 base, the J end lost 10 bases, and 17 bases lay between the germline ends. CDR3 loop: CASSQVIGIPTSPLHF. CDR3 sequence (DNA): TGCGCCAGCAGCCAAGTCATCGGGATACCAACCTCACCCCTCCACTTT.

This clonotype has more than one count but fewer than ten. The chain recombines TRBV5-1 with TRBJ2-5; D gene ambiguous. V lost 3 bases to trimming and J lost 4 bases, with 19 bases between them. This CDR3 contains 16 residues. Germline assignment: CDR1 SGHRS and CDR2 YFSETQ. CDR3 sequence: CASSSTKSTQRETQYF. The CDR3 DNA sequence: TGCGCCAGCAGCTCAACAAAATCGACCCAGAGAGAGACCCAGTACTTC.

The rearrangement uses TRBV6-2 or TRBV6-3 and TRBJ2-7, with 9 bases identical to TRBD2. The V and J ends lost 10 bases and 4 bases, in that order; junction bases with no gene match: 14. The CDR3 consists of 15 residues. Per the germline V gene, CDR1 is MNHEY and CDR2 is SVGEGT. The CDR3 region is CATRKSGGGEYEQYF. The DNA for the CDR3 is TGTGCCACCCGCAAATCCGGCGGGGGGGAGTACGAGCAGTACTTC.

The genes are TRBV7-3 and TRBJ2-2; D call uncertain. V lost 5 bases and J lost 4, with 8 bases in between. The CDR3 is 13 amino acids. CDR1 and CDR2 from the germline V gene are SGHTA and FQGTGA. The CDR3 DNA reads as TGTGCCAGCAGCCGCACCCTCACCGGGGAGCTGTTTTTT. Translation gives CASSRTLTGELFF. The whole variable domain, filled in from reference TRBV7-3 and TRBJ2-2, reads GAGVSQTPSNKVTEKGKYVELRCDPISGHTALYWYRQSLGQGPEFLIYFQGTGAADDSGLPNDRFFAVRPEGSVSTLKIQRTERGDSAVYLCASSRTLTGELFFGEGSRLTVL.

The chain links TRBV18 to TRBJ2-1, with unresolved D. Germline V gives CDR1 KGHSH, CDR2 LQKENI. The CDR3 spans 14 residues. V lost 3 bases, J lost 2 bases, and 8 bases lay in between. This CDR3 is CASSPVYTYNEQFF. The CDR3 nucleotides are TGTGCCAGCTCACCCGTCTATACCTACAATGAGCAGTTCTTC.